The sequence of this T cell receptor beta chain was determined in a study of read filtering for tumor transcriptome and immune sequencing. Overall study context: About 8 patients were R-ISS I, approximately 15 were R-ISS II, about seven were R-ISS III. Per sample, TCR-region reads ranged about 4 to 11 million by IR-seq, roughly 85 to 1,400 by RNA-seq. Overall study findings and caveats: Sorted CD138-negative bone marrow cells were not purified T cells.

This clonotype is categorized as medium-sized. What it binds is unknown. The CDR3 is 19 amino acids. The germline CDR1 and CDR2 sequences are DFQATT and SNEGSKA (reference sequence). The ends lost 1 base at V and 7 bases at J; junction bases unmatched: 17. From 300 to 400 ng of RNA, a library with molecular barcoded alpha/delta and beta/gamma adaptors was made. TCRdb called the reads again in MiXCR, with one record for every CDR3 protein. Here the sample spans approximately 6,200 distinct CDR3 sequences, approximately 22% being singletons. Bone marrow was sampled from every patient at the time of active disease.

The receptor was isolated from a donor at least 40 years old with multiple myeloma. The sample taken for sequencing was a population of CD138-negative cells sorted from bone marrow. The rearrangement uses TRBV20-1 and TRBJ2-7; 15 bases are shared with TRBD2. Here the CDR3 DNA reads TGCAGTGCTAGAGCCGGACTAGCGGGAGGGCCGAAGCCTTTTTGGGAGCAGTACTTC. Translation gives CSARAGLAGGPKPFWEQYF.